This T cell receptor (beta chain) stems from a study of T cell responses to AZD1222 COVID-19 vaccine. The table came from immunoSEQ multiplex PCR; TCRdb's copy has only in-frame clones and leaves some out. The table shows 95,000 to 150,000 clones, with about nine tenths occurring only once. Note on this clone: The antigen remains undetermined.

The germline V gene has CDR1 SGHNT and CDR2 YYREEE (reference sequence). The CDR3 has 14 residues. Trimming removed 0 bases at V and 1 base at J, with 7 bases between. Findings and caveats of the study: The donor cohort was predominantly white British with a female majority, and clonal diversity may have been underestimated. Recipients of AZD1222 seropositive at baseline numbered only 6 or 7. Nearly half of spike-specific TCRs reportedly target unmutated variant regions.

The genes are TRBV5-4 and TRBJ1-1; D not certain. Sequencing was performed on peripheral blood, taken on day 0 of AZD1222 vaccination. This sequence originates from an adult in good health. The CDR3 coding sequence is TGTGCCAGCAGCTTGGATTACGGGAACACTGAAGCTTTCTTT. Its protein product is CASSLDYGNTEAFF. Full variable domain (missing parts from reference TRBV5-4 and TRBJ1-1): ETGVTQSPTHLIKTRGQQVTLRCSSQSGHNTVSWYQQALGQGPQFIFQYYREEENGRGNFPPRFSGLQFPNYSSELNVNALELDDSALYLCASSLDYGNTEAFFGQGTRLTVV.